This TCR beta chain was found in a study of shared clonotypes between healthy human individuals. Profiled with immunoSEQ multiplex PCR; TCRdb holds only in-frame clones, not every one. The sample carries under 600,000 clones, roughly 97% recorded once. Study-wide results and limits: Naive CD4 clonotype sharing across a few donors was 4% to 5%.

Germline values: CDR1 MGHDK, CDR2 SYGVNS. The CDR3 runs 15 residues. Trimming cost V 1 base and J 6 bases, with 16 bases left between them. Notes on this clone: As yet, its antigen is unknown.

This sequence joins TRBV25-1 and TRBJ2-7; tentative D call: TRBD2 (5 bases). The sample taken for sequencing was naive CD4+ T cells sorted from blood. Subset defined: CD45RA+ positively selected. The sequence came from a woman in her twenties or thirties in good health. The CDR3 sequence is CASSELGATEGEQYF. The CDR3 nucleotides read TGTGCCAGCAGTGAATTAGGAGCGACCGAGGGCGAGCAGTACTTC.